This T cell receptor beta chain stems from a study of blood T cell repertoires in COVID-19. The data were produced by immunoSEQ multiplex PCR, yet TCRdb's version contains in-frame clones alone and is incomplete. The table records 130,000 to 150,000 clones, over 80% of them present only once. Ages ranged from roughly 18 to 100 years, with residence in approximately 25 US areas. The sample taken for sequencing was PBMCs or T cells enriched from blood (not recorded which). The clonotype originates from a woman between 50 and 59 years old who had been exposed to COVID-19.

CDR3 DNA sequence: TGTGCCAGCAGTTTAGGGGCAGGGGGCGGGAAGGCCGAGCAGTACTTC. Its protein product is CASSLGAGGGKAEQYF. The chain has TRBV27 and TRBJ2-7, with 8 bases aligning to TRBD1. This CDR3 spans 16 amino acids. Germline loops: CDR1 MNHEY, CDR2 SMNVEV (reference sequence). V trimming: 2 bases; J trimming: 6 bases; junction bases outside the gene matches: 12.